The 26 T cell receptor beta chains given below trace back to one sample, sequenced in a study of patients and donors after allogeneic stem cell transplantation. TCRdb re-analysed the RT-PCR reads in MiXCR, keeping a single row per CDR3 protein. The data show 400,000 to 450,000 distinct CDR3 sequences, with 16% seen just once and around 7.9% held by the top ten. Input material: blood, either unsorted or a sorted T cell fraction (not recorded which). All receptors derive from a human donor who was either an allogeneic HSCT recipient or a stem cell or donor lymphocyte infusion donor (not recorded which). It is not recorded whose cells these are; they may come from a transplant donor.

The genes are TRBV4-2 and TRBJ1-1; 8 bases map to TRBD1. V lost 4 bases and J lost 1; bases outside the gene matches: 5. The germline V gene has CDR1 LGHNA and CDR2 YNFKEQ. The CDR3 is 15 amino acids. CDR3 in DNA: TGTGCCAGCAGCCGGGACAGGAGGCGGAACACTGAAGCTTTCTTT. It specifies CASSRDRRRNTEAFF.

The sample holds many counts of this clonotype. The chain links TRBV15 to TRBJ2-1, with D possibly being TRBD2 (6 bases). Trimming pared 0 bases from V and 3 bases from J, leaving 15 bases between. Per germline, CDR1 LNHNV and CDR2 YYDKDF (reference sequence). CDR3 size: 17 residues. In DNA, the CDR3 is TGTGCCACCAGCAGAGATGAGTCGGGACTCATCTACAATGAGCAGTTCTTC. Encoded protein: CATSRDESGLIYNEQFF.

This clonotype was seen at least ten times. The chain is built from TRBV12-3 or TRBV12-4 and TRBJ2-3, with D hard to call. There are 13 residues in the CDR3. Deletions cut 6 bases from V and 9 bases from J, with 16 bases between. The CDR3 nucleotides are TGTGCCAGCAGGCTAGTTTCTATCGGGACGCAGTATTTT. This translates into CASRLVSIGTQYF.

This clonotype was detected only a few times. The chain carries TRBV4-1 and TRBJ2-3, with TRBD1 as a possible D gene (6 bases). Germline V gene lookup returns CDR1 MGHRA and CDR2 YSYEKL. The ends were cut back, 2 bases at V and 4 bases at J, with 10 bases in the middle. This CDR3 is 14 amino acids long. CDR3 DNA sequence: TGCGCCAGCAGCCAAAGGGGGACCCCAGATACGCAGTATTTT. Its protein product is CASSQRGTPDTQYF.

This clonotype was detected once. V and J are TRBV6-5 and TRBJ2-3; TRBD1 matches at 8 bases. CDR1 and CDR2 (germline): MNHEY, SVGAGI. Unmatched junction bases numbered 0, after V lost 0 bases and J lost 10 bases. This CDR3 contains 12 residues. CDR3 coding DNA: TGTGCCAGCAGTTACTCGGGACAGGCGCAGTATTTT. It is translated as CASSYSGQAQYF.

Many counts were recorded for this clonotype. The V gene is TRBV5-1, the J gene TRBJ1-2, with TRBD1 matching over 7 bases. The CDR3 length is 15 residues. CDR1 and CDR2 (germline): SGHRS, YFSETQ. The junction had 2 bases not matched to a gene; V was cut back by 0 bases and J by 0 bases. The chain's CDR3 is CASSLAGTANYGYTF. DNA for the CDR3: TGCGCCAGCAGCTTGGCCGGGACAGCTAACTATGGCTACACCTTC. Combining the CDR3 with reference TRBV5-1 and TRBJ1-2 gives the whole variable domain KAGVTQTPRYLIKTRGQQVTLSCSPISGHRSVSWYQQTPGQGLQFLFEYFSETQRNKGNFPGRFSGRQFSNSRSEMNVSTLELGDSALYLCASSLAGTANYGYTFGSGTRLTVV.

The V gene is TRBV4-1, the J gene TRBJ2-7, with 8 bases that match TRBD2. J gave up 3 bases and V 4 bases, and 11 bases lay outside the gene matches. The germline V gene has CDR1 MGHRA and CDR2 YSYEKL. The CDR3 covers 16 residues. Here the CDR3 reads CASSPQPGGPDYEQYF. The CDR3 nucleotides read TGCGCCAGCAGCCCCCAACCGGGAGGGCCGGACTACGAGCAGTACTTC.

The rearrangement uses TRBV9 and TRBJ2-3; no reliable D call. This CDR3 has 14 residues. Trimming pared 0 bases from V and 2 bases from J, leaving 7 bases between. Germline CDR1 SGDLS, CDR2 YYNGEE. DNA of the CDR3: TGTGCCAGCAGCGTAGTTGTCAACACAGATACGCAGTATTTT. Translated: CASSVVVNTDTQYF.

This sequence joins TRBV14 and TRBJ2-7; 8 positions agree with TRBD1. The trim removed 4 bases at V and 1 base at J, leaving 6 bases unmatched. Germline CDR1 and CDR2: SGHDN and FVKESK. This CDR3 has 15 amino acids. The CDR3 DNA reads as TGTGCCAGCAGCCCCCGGGACAGGAGATCCTACGAGCAGTACTTC. Its translation is CASSPRDRRSYEQYF.

The chain couples TRBV6-1 to TRBJ2-2; TRBD1 agrees at 9 bases. With 6 bases clipped from V and 0 bases from J, the junction kept 2 bases outside the gene matches. CDR1 and CDR2 from the germline V gene are MNHNS and SASEGT. The CDR3 totals 15 residues. The DNA of the CDR3 is TGTGCCAGCAGAACAGGGGGCGCGAACACCGGGGAGCTGTTTTTT. It translates to CASRTGGANTGELFF.

This clonotype was seen a few times. The chain joins TRBV4-1 to TRBJ1-5; no clear D gene. Trimming stripped 1 base from V and 2 bases from J, with 12 bases between. The CDR3 spans 16 residues. Germline V lookup: CDR1 MGHRA, CDR2 YSYEKL. Here the CDR3 reads CASSQVGPVGNQPQHF. DNA of the CDR3: TGCGCCAGCAGCCAAGTCGGGCCCGTGGGCAATCAGCCCCAGCATTTT.

A few counts support this clonotype. V usage is TRBV4-2 and J usage is TRBJ2-5; TRBD1 aligns across 9 bases. V shed 5 bases, J shed 4 bases, and the junction held 5 bases outside the gene matches. The CDR3 sequence is 14 residues long. CDR1 is LGHNA, CDR2 YNFKEQ, per germline. CDR3 amino acids: CASSEGQGGETQYF. CDR3 DNA sequence: TGTGCCAGCAGCGAGGGACAGGGAGGAGAGACCCAGTACTTC.

The chain carries TRBV6-1 and TRBJ1-2; tentatively, D is TRBD1 (6 bases). The germline V gene has CDR1 MNHNS and CDR2 SASEGT. The CDR3 is 16 residues long. V lost 5 bases and J 4 bases, leaving 20 bases between the germline ends. CDR3 amino acids: CASSPRGGQKPYGYTF. In nucleotides, the CDR3 is TGTGCCAGCAGTCCCAGAGGGGGACAAAAGCCCTATGGCTACACCTTC.

This clonotype has a handful of counts. The chain is built from TRBV19 and TRBJ2-4; 8 bases line up with TRBD2. The junction had 10 bases not matched to a gene; V was cut back by 3 bases and J by 9 bases. The CDR3 contains 15 residues. Germline CDR1 LNHDA, CDR2 SQIVND (reference sequence). The CDR3 loop reads CASSMGSGGVAIQYF. In DNA, the CDR3 is TGTGCCAGTAGTATGGGATCGGGAGGGGTGGCCATTCAGTACTTC.

The table lists this clonotype with a few counts. One end of the junction fails to match germline, which may point to a read error. J is TRBJ2-1 and V is TRBV11-3, with D perhaps matching TRBD2 (5 bases). Germline V gives CDR1 SGHNT, CDR2 YENEEA. This CDR3 is 11 amino acids long. For the CDR3, the DNA is TGTGCCAGCCACGGTAGGGCTAGCCCAATCTTC. It is translated as CASHGRASPIF.

V is TRBV2 and J is TRBJ2-7, with D perhaps matching TRBD2 (6 bases). Trimming cost V 4 bases and J 2 bases, with 12 bases left between them. This CDR3 has 14 residues. CDR1 is SNHLY and CDR2 is FYNNEI in the germline V gene. The CDR3 region has the DNA TGTGCCAGCAGTGTAGGGCGGGAAGCCTACGAGCAGTACTTC. Translating gives CASSVGREAYEQYF.

The V and J genes are TRBV12-3 or TRBV12-4 and TRBJ2-1; no firm D call. V lost 3 bases, J lost 5 bases, and 11 bases lay in between. This CDR3 has 14 residues. The CDR3 region is CASSFMFDNNEQFF. The CDR3 nucleotides are TGTGCCAGCAGTTTTATGTTTGATAACAATGAGCAGTTCTTC.

The genes are TRBV6-2 or TRBV6-3 and TRBJ1-1, with D unclear. The V and J ends lost 0 bases and 6 bases respectively, with 11 bases between them. Looked up from germline, CDR1 is MNHEY and CDR2 is SVGEGT. The CDR3 length is 14 residues. The chain's CDR3 is CASSYSEVPAEAFF. The CDR3 DNA reads as TGTGCCAGCAGTTACTCGGAAGTTCCCGCTGAAGCTTTCTTT.

This clonotype occurred a few times. The CDR3 sequence is CASSPLASGPYNEQFF. The CDR3 DNA is TGTGCCAGCAGCCCGCTCGCTAGCGGTCCATACAATGAGCAGTTCTTC. V and J are TRBV7-3 and TRBJ2-1, with TRBD2 matching 7 bases. The length of the CDR3 is 16 residues. Germline CDR1 and CDR2: SGHTA and FQGTGA. V lost 5 bases to trimming and J lost 4 bases; unmatched junction nucleotides: 11.

The sample holds a few counts of this clonotype. V gene TRBV27 combines with J gene TRBJ2-7, with 7 bases matching TRBD1. Germline assignment: CDR1 MNHEY and CDR2 SMNVEV (reference sequence). The CDR3 loop spans 15 amino acids. V was clipped by 3 bases and J by 7 bases; unmatched bases: 12. The CDR3 coding sequence is TGTGCCAGCAGTTTCCTCGACAGGGAGTTTGGAGAGCAGTACTTC. This translates into CASSFLDREFGEQYF.

This clonotype has a handful of counts. The chain carries TRBV5-6 and TRBJ2-5; TRBD1 aligns across 9 bases. The CDR3 consists of 13 residues. Germline CDR1 and CDR2: SGHDT and YYEEEE. V shed 7 bases, J shed 4 bases, and the junction held 5 bases outside the gene matches. The CDR3 loop is CASGQGRTETQYF. In DNA form, the CDR3 reads TGTGCCAGCGGACAGGGGAGGACAGAGACCCAGTACTTC.

This clonotype appeared a few times. V usage is TRBV20-1 and J usage is TRBJ2-2; a possible D gene is TRBD2 (6 bases). Germline V CDR1 and CDR2: DFQATT, SNEGSKA (reference sequence). With 0 bases removed from V and 0 bases from J, the gap between germline ends came to 14 bases. CDR3 size: 17 residues. The CDR3 sequence: CSARDSRWGANTGELFF. As DNA, the CDR3 is TGCAGTGCTAGAGATTCCAGGTGGGGGGCGAACACCGGGGAGCTGTTTTTT.

This clonotype was seen only a few times. The genes are TRBV10-3 and TRBJ2-5; D is perhaps TRBD2 (6 bases). V dropped 3 bases and J dropped 2 bases, with 10 bases sitting between them. The CDR3 loop spans 14 amino acids. The germline gives CDR1 ENHRY, CDR2 SYGVKD. This CDR3 is CAISDWDSQETQYF. The DNA of the CDR3 is TGTGCCATCAGTGATTGGGACTCTCAAGAGACCCAGTACTTC.

A few counts support this clonotype. CDR3 DNA: TGTGCCAGCAGTTACTCGAGCGGGGGGTTCAGGGAGACCCAGTACTTC. This codes for CASSYSSGGFRETQYF. This rearrangement joins TRBV6-2 or TRBV6-3 to TRBJ2-5; 9 bases map to TRBD2. The CDR3 contains 16 residues. Germline V lookup: CDR1 MNHEY, CDR2 SVGEGT. J was trimmed by 5 bases and V by 0 bases; bases with no gene match: 7.

This rearrangement joins TRBV9 to TRBJ2-1; 9 nucleotides match TRBD2. This CDR3 has 16 amino acids. Unmatched junction bases numbered 7, after V lost 2 bases and J lost 4 bases. Germline lookup yields CDR1 SGDLS and CDR2 YYNGEE. CDR3 amino acids: CASSVTAGGGYNEQFF. CDR3 sequence (DNA): TGTGCCAGCAGCGTCACAGCGGGAGGAGGTTACAATGAGCAGTTCTTC.

This clonotype was observed a handful of times. This chain connects TRBV7-8 to TRBJ2-5, with 9 bases identical to TRBD1. This CDR3 region has 13 residues. Germline trimming cut 5 bases from V and 5 bases from J; bases unmatched to any gene: 3. CDR1 and CDR2 from the germline V gene are SGHVS and FQNEAQ. CDR3 bases: TGTGCCAGCAGCGGACAGGGGTGGGAGACCCAGTACTTC. As protein: CASSGQGWETQYF.